The 32 T cell receptor beta chains reported below all come from one sample, sequenced in a study of glioma-infiltrating T cells. TCR alpha and beta CDR3 regions were amplified from RNA using iRepertoire nested multiplex PCR. Via MiXCR, TCRdb re-called the multiplex PCR reads, giving one row per CDR3 protein. The sample has about 140,000 distinct CDR3 sequences; about two fifths are singletons. The sequenced sample was glioma tissue, nonneoplastic brain tissue, or PBMCs (not recorded which). These receptors all come from a human donor with low-grade glioma or glioblastoma, undergoing nonglioma brain surgery, or in good health (not recorded which).

This chain joins TRBV2 and TRBJ2-3; possible D gene TRBD1, 5 bases. In germline, CDR1 is SNHLY, CDR2 FYNNEI. Trimming removed 4 bases at V and 4 bases at J, with 9 bases between. This CDR3 region has 13 residues. The CDR3 nucleotides are TGTGCCAGCAGTGGGGGCATCGCAGATACGCAGTATTTT. Translating gives CASSGGIADTQYF.

In this sample, this clonotype turned up a few times. The rearrangement links TRBV7-2 to TRBJ2-1, with D unclear. Germline V CDR1 and CDR2: SGHTA, FQGNSA. The CDR3 totals 12 residues. V lost 5 bases to trimming and J lost 9 bases, with 11 bases between them. CDR3 nucleotide sequence: TGTGCCAGCAGCCAAAGGGAAGGTGAGCAGTTCTTC. This encodes CASSQREGEQFF. Full variable domain (remainder filled in from reference TRBV7-2 and TRBJ2-1): GAGVSQSPSNKVTEKGKDVELRCDPISGHTALYWYRQSLGQGLEFLIYFQGNSAPDKSGLPSDRFSAERTGGSVSTLTIQRTQQEDSAVYLCASSQREGEQFFGPGTRLTVL.

This clonotype came up once. One base away lies a much larger clone, so this may be a sequencing read error. The J gene is TRBJ2-5, the V gene TRBV7-2; 7 bases line up with TRBD2. The CDR3 sequence is 15 residues long. In germline, CDR1 is SGHTA, CDR2 FQGNSA. CDR3 bases: TGTGCCCGCAGCTTAGGCCCTAGCGGCCAAGGGACCCAGTACTTC. It translates to CARSLGPSGQGTQYF.

Details on this clonotype: A much larger clone differs by one base, so this may be a read error. The V call is TRBV20-1, the J call TRBJ1-5; possibly TRBD1 for D (5 bases). V shed 3 bases and J shed 3 bases, with 15 bases lying between them. Germline V CDR1 and CDR2: DFQATT, SNEGSKA (reference sequence). This CDR3 has 15 residues. The CDR3: CSASPGRVDNQPQHF. The CDR3 nucleotides are TGCAGTGCTAGTCCGGGCAGGGTAGACAATCAGCCCCAGCATTTT.

In regard to this clonotype: This could be a read error, since a much larger clone is one nucleotide away. The chain employs TRBV20-1 and TRBJ2-1; 9 bases line up with TRBD2. The CDR3 runs 15 residues. Germline lookup yields CDR1 DFQATT and CDR2 SNEGSKA (reference sequence). V lost 6 bases and J lost 7; bases outside the gene matches: 13. The CDR3 region is CSAQNQAGGRNEQFF. DNA for the CDR3: TGCAGTGCGCAGAATCAAGCGGGAGGAAGAAATGAGCAGTTCTTC.

This clonotype was found a few times. This sequence joins TRBV7-2 and TRBJ2-3, with D possibly being TRBD2 (6 bases). The V end lost 1 base, the J end lost 4 bases, and 9 bases lay between the germline ends. The CDR3 is 14 amino acids. In germline, CDR1 is SGHTA, CDR2 FQGNSA. In nucleotides, the CDR3 is TGTGCCAGCAGCTTAGGCCTAGCGCCAGATACGCAGTATTTT. It is translated as CASSLGLAPDTQYF.

The V gene is TRBV6-6, the J gene TRBJ1-4; D gene unclear. CDR3 size: 13 residues. V was pared by 2 bases and J by 8 bases, with 9 bases between. Germline loops: CDR1 MNHNY, CDR2 SVGAGI (reference sequence). DNA for the CDR3: TGTGCCAGCAGTTACCTCCCCGGGGAAAAACTGTTTTTT. Translation gives CASSYLPGEKLFF.

This chain connects TRBV6-6 to TRBJ1-3; the D is unclear. This CDR3 is built from 16 residues. V shed 0 bases and J shed 2 bases, with 11 bases lying between them. Germline V lookup: CDR1 MNHNY, CDR2 SVGAGI (reference sequence). The CDR3 region has the DNA TGTGCCAGCAGTTACTCGTTCGGGGTTCCTGGAAACACCATATATTTT. Its translation: CASSYSFGVPGNTIYF.

The gene calls are TRBV2 and TRBJ2-2; TRBD2 might be the D (6 bases). The CDR3 has 16 amino acids. Germline CDR1 is SNHLY and CDR2 is FYNNEI. V shed 2 bases and J shed 0 bases, with 10 bases lying between them. This CDR3 is CASSERAGTNTGELFF. The CDR3 coding sequence is TGTGCCAGCAGTGAAAGGGCGGGAACGAACACCGGGGAGCTGTTTTTT.

As regards this clonotype: This CDR3 is missing its conserved last phenylalanine or tryptophan, likely due to a read error. This chain joins TRBV20-1 and TRBJ2-5; 9 bases map to TRBD1. The germline gives CDR1 DFQATT, CDR2 SNEGSKA (reference sequence). V gave up 5 bases and J gave up 4 bases; unmatched junction bases: 8. This CDR3 region has 14 residues. This CDR3 is CSAYGQGRGETQYS. For the CDR3, the DNA is TGCAGTGCTTATGGACAGGGGAGGGGAGAGACCCAGTACTCC.

This clonotype has more than one count but fewer than ten. CDR3: CASSPDRRPAAEQYF. The CDR3, as DNA: TGTGCCAGCAGCCCTGACAGGCGCCCCGCCGCCGAGCAGTACTTC. The rearrangement links TRBV6-1 to TRBJ2-7, with a weak D call TRBD1 (6 bases). V was trimmed by 6 bases and J by 6 bases, leaving 21 bases between them. CDR1 and CDR2 from the germline V gene are MNHNS and SASEGT. The CDR3 consists of 15 residues.

V and J are TRBV10-1 and TRBJ2-7; possibly TRBD2 for D (5 bases). The V end lost 4 bases, the J end lost 5 bases, and 9 bases lay between the germline ends. Germline CDR1 WNHNN, CDR2 SYGVQD (reference sequence). This CDR3 region has 12 residues. CDR3 bases: TGCGCCAGCAGTGGAGGGCCCGACGAGCAGTACTTC. This codes for CASSGGPDEQYF.

This clonotype was seen a handful of times. The V gene is TRBV20-1, the J gene TRBJ2-1; 10 nucleotides agree with TRBD2. Per the germline V gene, CDR1 is DFQATT and CDR2 is SNEGSKA (reference sequence). This CDR3 comprises 14 residues. Trimming cost V 4 bases and J 2 bases; bases outside gene matches: 2. CDR3: CSAKAGGPYNEQFF. The CDR3 nucleotides are TGCAGTGCTAAAGCGGGAGGGCCCTACAATGAGCAGTTCTTC.

The genes are TRBV6-1 and TRBJ2-2; a weak D match, TRBD2 (5 bases). V lost 7 bases, J lost 8 bases, and 14 bases lay in between. This CDR3 is 13 amino acids long. CDR1 MNHNS and CDR2 SASEGT come from the germline V gene. CDR3 sequence (DNA): TGTGCCAGCATGGGAACCCGCGGGGGGGAGCTGTTTTTT. Its translation is CASMGTRGGELFF.

V is TRBV12-3 or TRBV12-4 and J is TRBJ1-6; D is uncertain. Trimming shortened V by 5 bases and J by 7 bases, and 12 bases separated the two germline ends. The CDR3 covers 14 residues. This chain's CDR3 is CASSPAGKNSPLHF. The CDR3 nucleotides read TGTGCCAGCAGTCCAGCCGGGAAGAATTCACCCCTCCACTTT.

This clonotype was seen more than once but under ten times. The genes are TRBV7-2 and TRBJ2-3; no firm D call. V was pared by 1 base and J by 2 bases, with 7 bases between. CDR3 length: 14 amino acids. The germline V gene has CDR1 SGHTA and CDR2 FQGNSA. CDR3 region: CASSLGVSTDTQYF. DNA for the CDR3: TGTGCCAGCAGCTTAGGGGTATCCACAGATACGCAGTATTTT.

This chain connects TRBV7-6 to TRBJ2-1, with 8 bases fitting TRBD1. The germline V gene encodes CDR1 SGHVS and CDR2 FNYEAQ. This CDR3 spans 16 amino acids. Unmatched junction bases numbered 14, after V lost 5 bases and J lost 8 bases. The CDR3 DNA is TGTGCCAGCAGCGGGGAAGGGCAGGGGGCTTTCGATGAGCAGTTCTTC. Residues: CASSGEGQGAFDEQFF. Filled out from reference TRBV7-6 and TRBJ2-1, the complete variable domain reads GAGVSQSPRYKVTKRGQDVALRCDPISGHVSLYWYRQALGQGPEFLTYFNYEAQQDKSGLPNDRFSAERPEGSISTLTIQRTEQRDSAMYRCASSGEGQGAFDEQFFGPGTRLTVL.

In its sample, this clonotype was seen once. The CDR3 is CSASLETQYF. In nucleotides, the CDR3 is TGCAGTGCTAGCCTTGAGACCCAGTACTTC. The chain combines TRBV20-1 with TRBJ2-5; D ambiguous. Germline loops: CDR1 DFQATT, CDR2 SNEGSKA (reference sequence). The V gene lost 3 bases and the J gene lost 5 bases, with 4 bases spanning the gap. The CDR3 is made up of 10 amino acids.

This rearrangement joins TRBV6-1 to TRBJ2-4, with 11 bases identical to TRBD1. The CDR3 extends over 18 amino acids. In germline, CDR1 is MNHNS, CDR2 SASEGT. V shed 1 base and J 0 bases; nucleotides not matched to a gene: 5. The CDR3 sequence: CASSEEGQGALAKNIQYF. The CDR3 DNA reads as TGTGCCAGCAGTGAAGAAGGACAGGGGGCTTTAGCCAAAAACATTCAGTACTTC.

As to this clonotype: A much bigger clone sits one base away, suggesting this may be a read error. In this CDR3 the conserved last residue, phenylalanine or tryptophan, is missing, so a read error is likely. The chain joins TRBV20-1 to TRBJ2-7; TRBD2 matches at 7 bases. CDR3 size: 11 residues. V was clipped by 4 bases and J by 4 bases; unmatched bases: 1. Germline-derived CDR1 and CDR2 are DFQATT and SNEGSKA (reference sequence). In DNA form, the CDR3 reads TGCAGTGCTACTAGCGGATACGAGCAGTACTTA. Encoded protein: CSATSGYEQYL.

In its sample, this clonotype was seen a few times. CDR3 bases: TGCAGTGCTAGAGATCCAGGGCAGGGATTAGAGACCCAGTACTTC. This translates into CSARDPGQGLETQYF. V is TRBV20-1 and J is TRBJ2-5; weak D call: TRBD1 (5 bases). CDR1 DFQATT and CDR2 SNEGSKA come from the germline V gene (reference sequence). V was cut by 0 bases and J by 4 bases, with 15 bases left in between. This CDR3 region has 15 residues.

This clonotype was observed many times. The CDR3 region is CASSSQPNTEAFF. The CDR3 nucleotides are TGTGCCAGCAGCTCACAGCCGAACACTGAAGCTTTCTTT. V gene TRBV6-1 combines with J gene TRBJ1-1; no firm D call. The V gene lost 6 bases and the J gene lost 1 base, with 9 bases spanning the gap. Germline CDR1 MNHNS, CDR2 SASEGT. The length of the CDR3 is 13 residues.

The chain employs TRBV5-1 and TRBJ1-5; 7 nucleotides match TRBD1. Germline loops: CDR1 SGHRS, CDR2 YFSETQ. The V and J ends lost 0 bases and 7 bases, in that order; junction bases with no gene match: 7. This CDR3 is 15 amino acids long. CDR3 sequence: CASSLAPGGGQPQHF. The CDR3, as DNA: TGCGCCAGCAGCTTGGCACCAGGGGGTGGGCAGCCCCAGCATTTT.

V usage is TRBV10-2 and J usage is TRBJ1-1, with 10 bases matching TRBD1. The length of the CDR3 is 13 residues. V dropped 6 bases and J dropped 7; count of bases not matched to a gene: 5. Germline CDR1 is WSHSY and CDR2 is SAAADI. The DNA of the CDR3 is TGCGCCAGCAGGGGACAGGGGTTAAGTGAAGCTTTCTTT. Translated, it gives CASRGQGLSEAFF.

The chain employs TRBV24-1 and TRBJ2-5; a possible D gene is TRBD2 (6 bases). Germline CDR1 reads KGHDR; CDR2 reads SFDVKD. Deletions cut 6 bases from V and 4 bases from J, with 14 bases between. This CDR3 is 14 amino acids long. CDR3: CATSPAGSRETQYF. In DNA, the CDR3 is TGTGCCACCAGTCCAGCGGGCTCGCGAGAGACCCAGTACTTC.

V usage is TRBV6-2 or TRBV6-3 and J usage is TRBJ2-7; 9 positions agree with TRBD1. The J segment lost 1 base and the V segment lost 6 bases, leaving 16 bases of the junction unmatched. The CDR3 is 18 residues long. CDR1 and CDR2 from the germline V gene are MNHEY and SVGEGT. CDR3 loop: CASSASYPTGGSSYEQYF. In nucleotides, the CDR3 is TGTGCCAGCAGCGCCTCATACCCGACAGGGGGGAGTTCCTACGAGCAGTACTTC.

The chain carries TRBV4-3 and TRBJ2-7; possibly TRBD2 for D (5 bases). This CDR3 contains 15 residues. Germline lookup yields CDR1 LGHNA and CDR2 YSLEER. Trimming cost V 0 bases and J 6 bases, with 15 bases left between them. The CDR3 nucleotides are TGCGCCAGCAGCCAAGATGCCGATGGAGGCTTCGAGCAGTACTTC. This translates into CASSQDADGGFEQYF.

This clonotype has just a few counts. J is TRBJ1-2 and V is TRBV4-3; unclear D gene. This CDR3 contains 13 residues. Per germline, CDR1 LGHNA and CDR2 YSLEER. Trimming removed 0 bases at V and 13 bases at J, with 15 bases between. The CDR3 loop reads CASSQDLGILPTF. CDR3 sequence (DNA): TGCGCCAGCAGCCAAGATCTGGGCATTCTCCCCACCTTC.

This clonotype was observed a handful of times. This chain joins TRBV20-1 and TRBJ2-7, with D perhaps assigned TRBD1 or TRBD2 (7 bases each). The CDR3 contains 15 residues. The germline V and J ends were trimmed by 6 bases and 5 bases, with 23 bases remaining between them. CDR1 is DFQATT, CDR2 SNEGSKA, per germline (reference sequence). Written as DNA, the CDR3 is TGCAGTGCCATTCGGCTGGGAGGGGGCTGGAACGAGCAGTACTTC. It encodes CSAIRLGGGWNEQYF.

This clonotype came up a few times. This rearrangement joins TRBV6-2 or TRBV6-3 to TRBJ2-5, with TRBD1 as a possible D gene (5 bases). The CDR3 covers 16 residues. Trimming removed 2 bases from V and 1 base from J, with 14 bases in between. In germline, CDR1 is MNHEY, CDR2 SVGEGT. CDR3 coding DNA: TGTGCCAGCAGTTACGTACAGGTTGGGGCCCAAGAGACCCAGTACTTC. Translation: CASSYVQVGAQETQYF.

The rearrangement joins TRBV9 to TRBJ2-1; no definite D call. V gave up 0 bases and J gave up 5 bases, with 6 bases separating them. This CDR3 is built from 13 residues. The germline V gene has CDR1 SGDLS and CDR2 YYNGEE. CDR3 sequence: CASSVGGNNEQFF. The CDR3, as DNA: TGTGCCAGCAGCGTAGGTGGAAACAATGAGCAGTTCTTC.

This clonotype was counted a few times. CDR3 region: CASSLSGTSSQNEQFF. The CDR3 coding sequence is TGTGCCAGCAGTTTGTCCGGGACTAGCAGTCAAAATGAGCAGTTCTTC. The chain carries TRBV28 and TRBJ2-1; TRBD2 matches at 9 bases. Per germline, CDR1 MDHEN and CDR2 SYDVKM. The CDR3 is 16 amino acids. V trimming: 3 bases; J trimming: 7 bases; junction bases outside the gene matches: 10.